At least ten counts were recorded for the clone carrying this T cell receptor beta chain. Antigen unknown. This entry belongs to a study of T cells in Graves' hyperthyroidism and ophthalmopathy. The wider study: Peripheral blood sampling occurred at initial diagnosis, before any treatment.

Whole-study findings and limits: Among clonotypes expanded in thyroid above 0.001, most were also found in blood. Ophthalmopathy was model-predicted a median around 6.7 months pre-onset.

Preceding any ophthalmopathy symptoms, the blood sample dates from first hyperthyroidism diagnosis. Trimming removed 1 base from V and 5 bases from J, with 8 bases in between. This CDR3 has 13 amino acids. Germline values: CDR1 LGHDT, CDR2 YNNKEL (reference sequence). RNA transcripts gave rise to amplified TCR beta CDR3 regions. The TCR CDR3 first-round RT-PCR relied on the HTBI primer set. A single record per CDR3 protein comes from TCRdb applying MiXCR to the multiplex PCR reads. The data hold some 400,000 distinct CDR3 sequences, with 13% observed a single time. The clonotype comes from a man aged 25 to 45 with Graves' hyperthyroidism that later progressed to Graves' ophthalmopathy. The chain employs TRBV3-1 and TRBJ1-1; D ambiguous. Sequenced input: blood. The CDR3 DNA is TGTGCCAGCAGCCAAGCACAGTGGACTGAAGCTTTCTTT. Its translation is CASSQAQWTEAFF.